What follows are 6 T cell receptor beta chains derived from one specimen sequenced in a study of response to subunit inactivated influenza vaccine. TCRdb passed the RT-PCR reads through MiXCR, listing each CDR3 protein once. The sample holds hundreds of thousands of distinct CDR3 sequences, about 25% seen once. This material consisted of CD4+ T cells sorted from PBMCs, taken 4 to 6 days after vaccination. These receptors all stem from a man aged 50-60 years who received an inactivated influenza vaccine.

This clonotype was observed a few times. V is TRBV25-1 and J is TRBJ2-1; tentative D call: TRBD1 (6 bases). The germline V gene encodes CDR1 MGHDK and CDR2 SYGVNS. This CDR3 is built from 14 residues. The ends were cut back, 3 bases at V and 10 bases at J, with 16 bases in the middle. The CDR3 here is CASSDRLGGNEQFF. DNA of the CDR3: TGTGCCAGCAGTGATCGGTTAGGGGGAAACGAGCAGTTCTTC.

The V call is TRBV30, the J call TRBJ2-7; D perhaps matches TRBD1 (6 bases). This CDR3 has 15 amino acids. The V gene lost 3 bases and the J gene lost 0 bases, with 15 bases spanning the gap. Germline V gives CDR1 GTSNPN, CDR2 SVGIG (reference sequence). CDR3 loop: CAWSVIGDNSYEQYF. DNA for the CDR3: TGTGCCTGGAGCGTAATCGGGGACAACTCCTACGAGCAGTACTTC.

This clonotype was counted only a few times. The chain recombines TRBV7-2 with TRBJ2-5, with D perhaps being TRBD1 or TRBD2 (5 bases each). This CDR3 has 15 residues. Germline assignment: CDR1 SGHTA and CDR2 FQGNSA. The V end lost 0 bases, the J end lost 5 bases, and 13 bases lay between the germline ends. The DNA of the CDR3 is TGTGCCAGCAGCTTAGCATTGGGGGAAGGGGAGACCCAGTACTTC. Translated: CASSLALGEGETQYF.

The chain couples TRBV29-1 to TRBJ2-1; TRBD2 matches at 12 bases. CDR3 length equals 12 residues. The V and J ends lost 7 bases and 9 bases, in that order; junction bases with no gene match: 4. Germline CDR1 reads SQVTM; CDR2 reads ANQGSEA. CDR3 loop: CSGLAGEVEQFF. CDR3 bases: TGCAGCGGACTAGCGGGAGAGGTTGAGCAGTTCTTC.

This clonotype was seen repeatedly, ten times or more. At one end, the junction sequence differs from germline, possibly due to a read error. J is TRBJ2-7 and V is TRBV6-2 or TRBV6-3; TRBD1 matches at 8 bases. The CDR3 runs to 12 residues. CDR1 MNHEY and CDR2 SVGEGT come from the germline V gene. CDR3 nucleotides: TGTGCCAGCAGTGACCCATGGACAGGGTGTGACTTC. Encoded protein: CASSDPWTGCDF.

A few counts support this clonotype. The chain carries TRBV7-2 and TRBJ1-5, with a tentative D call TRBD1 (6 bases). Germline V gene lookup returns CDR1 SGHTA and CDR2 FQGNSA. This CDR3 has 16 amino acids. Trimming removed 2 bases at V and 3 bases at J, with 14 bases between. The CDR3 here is CASSLFPDRFNQPQHF. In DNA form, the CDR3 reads TGTGCCAGCAGCTTATTCCCCGACAGGTTCAATCAGCCCCAGCATTTT.